What follows is one T cell receptor beta chain and its context. The data belong to a study of CD8 T cells in ankylosing spondylitis. Germline CDR1 is GTSNPN and CDR2 is SVGIG (reference sequence). The V and J ends lost 5 bases and 4 bases respectively, with 14 bases between them. The CDR3 covers 13 residues. MiXCR, run by TCRdb on the 5' RACE reads, gives a single entry per CDR3 protein. The data show around 100,000 distinct CDR3 sequences, less than 25% seen once. The sequence derives from a male donor with ankylosing spondylitis. Specimen: synovial fluid, either unsorted or a sorted T cell fraction (not recorded which). The J gene is TRBJ1-2, the V gene TRBV30; a possible D gene is TRBD1 (5 bases). This chain's CDR3 is CAWGSDIVYGYTF. CDR3 bases: TGTGCCTGGGGGTCGGACATAGTCTATGGCTACACCTTC.